This T cell receptor beta chain was sequenced during a study of T cells in Graves' hyperthyroidism and ophthalmopathy. RNA transcripts gave rise to amplified TCR beta CDR3 regions. HTBI primers drove first-round RT-PCR of the TCR CDR3. One entry per CDR3 protein results from TCRdb running MiXCR on the multiplex PCR reads. The sample consists of more than 500,000 distinct CDR3 sequences, roughly 45% of them appearing once. The CDR3 runs to 18 residues. V was cut by 4 bases and J by 1 base, with 23 bases left in between. Germline lookup yields CDR1 LNHDA and CDR2 SQIVND (reference sequence). Overall study results and limits: Blood shared most expanded thyroid clonotypes above 0.001. The model made its ophthalmopathy prediction, and onset followed a median approximately 6.5 months later.

In regard to this clonotype: Its antigen remains unknown.

V and J are TRBV19 and TRBJ2-7, with D possibly matching TRBD2 (7 bases). Sample: peripheral blood or thyroid tissue (not recorded which). The source is an adult woman with Graves' disease, either hyperthyroidism or ophthalmopathy (not recorded which). The CDR3 DNA reads TGTGCCAGTAGTACACCCACAGGGAGGGCGAAGGAGTCCTACGAGCAGTACTTC. It is translated as CASSTPTGRAKESYEQYF.